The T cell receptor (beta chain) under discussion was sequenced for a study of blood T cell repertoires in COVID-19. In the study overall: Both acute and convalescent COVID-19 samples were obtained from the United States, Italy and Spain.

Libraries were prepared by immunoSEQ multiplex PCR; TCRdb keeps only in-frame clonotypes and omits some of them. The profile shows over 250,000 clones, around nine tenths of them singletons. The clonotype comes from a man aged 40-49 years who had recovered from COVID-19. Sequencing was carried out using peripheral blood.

The chain's CDR3 is CASSLRQGKETQYF. The CDR3 coding sequence is TGTGCCAGCAGCTTAAGACAGGGGAAAGAGACCCAGTACTTC. The chain has TRBV7-3 and TRBJ2-5; the match to TRBD1 covers 8 bases. Per the germline V gene, CDR1 is SGHTA and CDR2 is FQGTGA. The CDR3 has 14 amino acids. Trimming at V came to 1 base and at J to 3 bases, leaving 1 base not matched to a gene.